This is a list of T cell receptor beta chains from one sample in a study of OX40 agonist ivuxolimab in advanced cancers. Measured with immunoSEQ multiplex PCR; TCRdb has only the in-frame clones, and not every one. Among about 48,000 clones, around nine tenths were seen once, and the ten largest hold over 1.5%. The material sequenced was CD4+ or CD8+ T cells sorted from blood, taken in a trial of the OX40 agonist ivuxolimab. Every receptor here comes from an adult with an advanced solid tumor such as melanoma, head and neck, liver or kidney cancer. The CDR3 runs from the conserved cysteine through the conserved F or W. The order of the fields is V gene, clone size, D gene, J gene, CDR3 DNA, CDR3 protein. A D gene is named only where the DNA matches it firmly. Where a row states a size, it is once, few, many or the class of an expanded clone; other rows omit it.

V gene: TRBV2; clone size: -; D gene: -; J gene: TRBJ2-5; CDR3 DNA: TGTGCCAGCAGGGCGACGGCAGGGACCCAGTACTTC; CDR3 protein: CASRATAGTQYF
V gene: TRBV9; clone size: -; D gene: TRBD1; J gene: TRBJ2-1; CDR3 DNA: TGTGCCAGCAGCCAATATACTTCGGGACAGGGAAAGAATGAGCAGTTCTTC; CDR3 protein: CASSQYTSGQGKNEQFF
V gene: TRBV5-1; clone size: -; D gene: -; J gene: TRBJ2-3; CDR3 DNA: TGCGCCAGCAGCTTGGAGGTGTTTAGGAAAAGCACAGATACGCAGTATTTT; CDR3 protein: CASSLEVFRKSTDTQYF
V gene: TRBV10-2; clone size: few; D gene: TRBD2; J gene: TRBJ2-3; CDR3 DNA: TGCGCCACCAATAGCGGGAGTGCTTCAGATACGCAGTATTTT; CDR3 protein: CATNSGSASDTQYF
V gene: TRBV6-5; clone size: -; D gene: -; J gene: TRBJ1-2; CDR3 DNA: TGTGCCAGCAAAGGGACAAGATCTATTAACTATGGCTACACCTTC; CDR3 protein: CASKGTRSINYGYTF
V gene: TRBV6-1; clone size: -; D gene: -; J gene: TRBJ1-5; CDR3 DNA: TGTGCCAGCAGTGAAGGGGCAGAACGGCATCAGCCCCAGCATTTT; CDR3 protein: CASSEGAERHQPQHF
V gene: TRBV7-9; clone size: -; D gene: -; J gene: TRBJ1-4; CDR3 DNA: TGTGCCAGCAGCTTAGTTTCGGGGTCTGCTAATGAAAAACTGTTTTTT; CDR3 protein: CASSLVSGSANEKLFF
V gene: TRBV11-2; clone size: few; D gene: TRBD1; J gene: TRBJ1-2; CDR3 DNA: TGTGCCAGCAGCTCAGACAGGGCTAGGGGCTACACCTTC; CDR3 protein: CASSSDRARGYTF
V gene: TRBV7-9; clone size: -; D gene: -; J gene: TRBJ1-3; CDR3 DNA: TGTGCCAGCAGCTTGGAAGGAAACACCATATATTTT; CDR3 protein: CASSLEGNTIYF
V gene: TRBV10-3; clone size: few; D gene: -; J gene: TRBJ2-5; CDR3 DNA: TGTGCCATCAGTGAGTCCCAAGAGACCCAGTACTTC; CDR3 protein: CAISESQETQYF
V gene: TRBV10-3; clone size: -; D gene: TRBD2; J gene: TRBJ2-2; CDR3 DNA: TGTGCCGCAAGAAGCGGGAGGACCGGGGAGCTGTTTTTT; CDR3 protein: CAARSGRTGELFF
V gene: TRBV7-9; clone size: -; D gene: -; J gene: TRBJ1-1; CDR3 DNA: TGTGCCAGCAGCCCAATCCGAGACCTGAACACTGAAGCTTTCTTT; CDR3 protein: CASSPIRDLNTEAFF
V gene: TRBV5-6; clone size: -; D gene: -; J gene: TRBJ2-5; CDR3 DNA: TGTGCCAGCAGCTTGGGCCCTGGCAGCCAAGAGACCCAGTACTTC; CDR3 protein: CASSLGPGSQETQYF
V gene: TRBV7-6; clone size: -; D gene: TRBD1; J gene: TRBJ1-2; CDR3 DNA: TGTGCCAGCAGCTTATCGGACAGGGGACCCTATGGCTACACCTTC; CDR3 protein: CASSLSDRGPYGYTF
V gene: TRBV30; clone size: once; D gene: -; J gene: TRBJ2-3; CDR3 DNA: TGTGCCTGGAAGCGGTGGACGGGAGTCGATACGCAGTATTTT; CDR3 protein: CAWKRWTGVDTQYF